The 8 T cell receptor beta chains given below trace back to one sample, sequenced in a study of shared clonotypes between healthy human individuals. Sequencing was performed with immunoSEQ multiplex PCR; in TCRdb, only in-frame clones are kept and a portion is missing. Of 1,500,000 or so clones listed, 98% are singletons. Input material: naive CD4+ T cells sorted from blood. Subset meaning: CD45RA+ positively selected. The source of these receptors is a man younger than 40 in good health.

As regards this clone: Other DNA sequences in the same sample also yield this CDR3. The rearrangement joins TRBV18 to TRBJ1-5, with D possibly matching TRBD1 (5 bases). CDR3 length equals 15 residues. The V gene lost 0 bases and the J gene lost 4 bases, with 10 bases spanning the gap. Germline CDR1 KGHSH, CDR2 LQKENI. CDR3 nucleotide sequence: TGTGCCAGCTCACCACCGGGCAGGACAAATCAGCCCCAGCATTTT. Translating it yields CASSPPGRTNQPQHF.

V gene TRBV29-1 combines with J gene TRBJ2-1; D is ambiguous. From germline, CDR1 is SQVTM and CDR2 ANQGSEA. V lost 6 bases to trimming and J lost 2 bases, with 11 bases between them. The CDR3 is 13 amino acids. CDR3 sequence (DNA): TGCAGCGTGCGAGTGTTCCCCTACAATGAGCAGTTCTTC. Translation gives CSVRVFPYNEQFF.

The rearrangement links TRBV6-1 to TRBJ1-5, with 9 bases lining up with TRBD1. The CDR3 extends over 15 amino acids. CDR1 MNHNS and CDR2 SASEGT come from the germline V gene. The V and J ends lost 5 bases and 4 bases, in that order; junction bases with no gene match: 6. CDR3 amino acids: CASSLGQGYNQPQHF. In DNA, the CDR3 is TGTGCCAGCAGTCTGGGACAGGGCTATAATCAGCCCCAGCATTTT.

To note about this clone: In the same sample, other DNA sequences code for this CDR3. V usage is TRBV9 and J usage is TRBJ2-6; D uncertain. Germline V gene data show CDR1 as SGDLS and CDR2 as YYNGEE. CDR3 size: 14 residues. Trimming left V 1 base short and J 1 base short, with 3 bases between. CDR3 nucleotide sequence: TGTGCCAGCAGCGTAACTTCTGGGGCCAACGTCCTGACTTTC. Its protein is CASSVTSGANVLTF. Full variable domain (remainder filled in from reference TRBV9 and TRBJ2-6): DSGVTQTPKHLITATGQRVTLRCSPRSGDLSVYWYQQSLDQGLQFLIQYYNGEERAKGNILERFSAQQFPDLHSELNLSSLELGDSALYFCASSVTSGANVLTFGAGSRLTVL.

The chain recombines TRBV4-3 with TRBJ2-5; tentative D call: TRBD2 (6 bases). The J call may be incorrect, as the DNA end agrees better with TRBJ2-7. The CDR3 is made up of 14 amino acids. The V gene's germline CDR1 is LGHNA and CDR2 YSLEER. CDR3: CASSHPPGLYEQYF. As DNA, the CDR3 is TGCGCCAGCAGCCACCCCCCGGGACTCTACGAGCAGTACTTC.

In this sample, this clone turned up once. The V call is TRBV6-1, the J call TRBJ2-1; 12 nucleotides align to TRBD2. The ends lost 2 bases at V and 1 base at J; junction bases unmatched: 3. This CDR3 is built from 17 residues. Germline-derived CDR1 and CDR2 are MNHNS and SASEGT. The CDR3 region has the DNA TGTGCCAGCAGTGAATTTGGACTAGCGGGGTCCTACAATGAGCAGTTCTTC. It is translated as CASSEFGLAGSYNEQFF.

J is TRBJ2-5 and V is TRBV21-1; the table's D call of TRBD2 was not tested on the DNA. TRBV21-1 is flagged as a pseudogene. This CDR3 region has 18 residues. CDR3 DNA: TGTGCCAGCAGCAAGGCAAGGGACTCTAAAGACCCGCCGGAGACCCAGTACTTC. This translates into CASSKARDSKDPPETQYF.

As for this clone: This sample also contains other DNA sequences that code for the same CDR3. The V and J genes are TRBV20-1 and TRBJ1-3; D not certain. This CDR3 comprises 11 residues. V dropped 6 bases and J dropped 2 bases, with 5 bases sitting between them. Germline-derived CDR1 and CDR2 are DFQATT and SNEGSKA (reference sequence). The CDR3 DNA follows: TGCAGTGCCGGTCCTGGAAACACCATATATTTT. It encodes CSAGPGNTIYF.